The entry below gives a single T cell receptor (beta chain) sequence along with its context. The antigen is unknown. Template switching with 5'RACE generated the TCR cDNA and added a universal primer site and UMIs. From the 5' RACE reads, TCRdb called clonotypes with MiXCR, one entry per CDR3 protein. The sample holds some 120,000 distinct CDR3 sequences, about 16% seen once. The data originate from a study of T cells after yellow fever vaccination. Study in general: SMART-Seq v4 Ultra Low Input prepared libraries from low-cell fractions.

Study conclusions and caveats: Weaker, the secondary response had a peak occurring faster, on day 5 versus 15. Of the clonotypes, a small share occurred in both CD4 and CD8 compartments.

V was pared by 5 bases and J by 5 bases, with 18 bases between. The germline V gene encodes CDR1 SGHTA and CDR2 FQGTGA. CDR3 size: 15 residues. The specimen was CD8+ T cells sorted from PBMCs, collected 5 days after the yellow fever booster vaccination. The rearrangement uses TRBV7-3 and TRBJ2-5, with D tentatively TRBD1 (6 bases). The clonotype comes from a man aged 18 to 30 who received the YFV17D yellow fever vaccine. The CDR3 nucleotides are TGTGCCAGCAGCGACATGACAGGAGGTTGGGAGACCCAGTACTTC. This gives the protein CASSDMTGGWETQYF.